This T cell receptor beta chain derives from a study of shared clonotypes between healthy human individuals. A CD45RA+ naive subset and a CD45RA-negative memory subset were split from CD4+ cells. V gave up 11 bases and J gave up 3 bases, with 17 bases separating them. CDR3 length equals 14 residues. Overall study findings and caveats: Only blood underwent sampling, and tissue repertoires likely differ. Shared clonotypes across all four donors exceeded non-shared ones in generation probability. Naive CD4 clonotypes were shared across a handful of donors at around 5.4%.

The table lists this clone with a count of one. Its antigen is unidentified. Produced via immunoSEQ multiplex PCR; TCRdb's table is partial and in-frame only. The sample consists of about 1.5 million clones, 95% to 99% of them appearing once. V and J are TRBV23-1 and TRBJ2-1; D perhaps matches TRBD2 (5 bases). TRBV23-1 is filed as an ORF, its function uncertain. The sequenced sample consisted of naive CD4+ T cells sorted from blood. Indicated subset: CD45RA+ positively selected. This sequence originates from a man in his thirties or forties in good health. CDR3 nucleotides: TGCGCCCGGGTGGAATCGGGATTCTACAATGAGCAGTTCTTC. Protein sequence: CARVESGFYNEQFF.